This T cell receptor (beta chain) appears in the sequencing data of a study of cytomegalovirus exposure and HLA in healthy donors. Turning to this clone: Its antigen is unknown.

Study-wide findings and caveats: Most TCR sequences were seen very rarely across donors, but some public TCRs occurred in many.

The donors were in the roughly 110-subject validation cohort; that cohort was separate from the roughly 700-subject first cohort. Sequenced by immunoSEQ multiplex PCR; TCRdb stores in-frame clones only, minus some. In the table there are roughly 170,000 clones, approximately 83% of which are singletons. Germline V gives CDR1 SEHNR, CDR2 FQNEAQ (reference sequence). This CDR3 contains 13 residues. V was clipped by 3 bases and J by 7 bases; unmatched bases: 4. The source material was PBMCs. The origin of this receptor is a woman in her late teens or twenties in good health and CMV-seropositive. The chain combines TRBV7-9 with TRBJ1-1; 8 nucleotides agree with TRBD1. CDR3 in DNA: TGTGCCAGCAGCTTGGCCGGGACAGGTGAAGCTTTCTTT. This sequence encodes CASSLAGTGEAFF.